Reported below is one T cell receptor (beta chain). This table comes from immunoSEQ multiplex PCR, and its TCRdb copy is limited to in-frame clones, with some not included. The sample has roughly 120,000 clones; 90% are singletons. Germline V gives CDR1 SGHVS, CDR2 FNYEAQ. Germline trimming cut 1 base from V and 3 bases from J; bases unmatched to any gene: 9. The CDR3 is 17 amino acids. The data belong to a study of control samples from healthy donors and cancer patients. This receptor was obtained from a human donor in good health. The donor label of this sample is uncertain. V usage is TRBV7-6 and J usage is TRBJ1-3, with 7 bases that match TRBD1. Sequenced sample: blood. This CDR3 reads CASSLVSGHRGGNTIYF. The CDR3 DNA is TGTGCCAGCAGCTTAGTCTCCGGGCACAGGGGTGGAAACACCATATATTTT.